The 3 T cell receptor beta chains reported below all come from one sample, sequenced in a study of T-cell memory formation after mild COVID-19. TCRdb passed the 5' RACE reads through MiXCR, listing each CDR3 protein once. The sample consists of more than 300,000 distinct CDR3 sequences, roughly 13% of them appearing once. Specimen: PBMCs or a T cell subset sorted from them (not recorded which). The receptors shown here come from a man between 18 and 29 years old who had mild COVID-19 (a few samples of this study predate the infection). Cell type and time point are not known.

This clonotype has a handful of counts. CDR3 sequence: CASTEQGAQPQHF. The CDR3 region has the DNA TGTGCCAGCACCGAACAGGGGGCTCAGCCCCAGCATTTT. The chain links TRBV6-2 or TRBV6-3 to TRBJ1-5; 9 bases align to TRBD1. CDR1 MNHEY and CDR2 SVGEGT come from the germline V gene. CDR3 length: 13 amino acids. Trimming cost V 7 bases and J 6 bases; bases outside gene matches: 4.

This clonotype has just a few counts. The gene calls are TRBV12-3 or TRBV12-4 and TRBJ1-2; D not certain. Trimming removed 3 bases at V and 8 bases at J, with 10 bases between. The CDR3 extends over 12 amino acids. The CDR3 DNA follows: TGTGCCAGCAGTTTGACCCCTAGGGGCTACACCTTC. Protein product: CASSLTPRGYTF.

The CDR3 loop is CASSVEGGYNEQFF. CDR3 DNA sequence: TGTGCCAGCAGTGTAGAGGGGGGCTACAATGAGCAGTTCTTC. The chain couples TRBV2 to TRBJ2-1; D may be TRBD1 or TRBD2 (6 bases each). In germline, CDR1 is SNHLY, CDR2 FYNNEI. The CDR3 spans 14 residues. V lost 4 bases and J 3 bases, leaving 10 bases between the germline ends. Full variable domain (rest looked up from reference TRBV2 and TRBJ2-1): EPEVTQTPSHQVTQMGQEVILRCVPISNHLYFYWYRQILGQKVEFLVSFYNNEISEKSEIFDDQFSVERPDGSNFTLKIRSTKLEDSAMYFCASSVEGGYNEQFFGPGTRLTVL.